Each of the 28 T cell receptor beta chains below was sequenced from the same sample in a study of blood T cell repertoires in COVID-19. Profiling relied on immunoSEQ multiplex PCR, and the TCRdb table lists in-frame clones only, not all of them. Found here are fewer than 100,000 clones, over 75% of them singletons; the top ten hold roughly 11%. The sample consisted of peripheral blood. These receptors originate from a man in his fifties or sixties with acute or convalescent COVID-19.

In nucleotides, the CDR3 is TGTGCCAGCAGTTACGTCGAGACAGGGGCATTGGACTATGGCTACACCTTC. Amino acids: CASSYVETGALDYGYTF. The chain recombines TRBV6-2 or TRBV6-3 with TRBJ1-2, with 8 bases fitting TRBD1. Germline V gives CDR1 MNHEY, CDR2 SVGEGT. This CDR3 has 17 amino acids. After removal of 2 bases from V and 3 bases from J, the junction contained 11 bases not matched to a gene.

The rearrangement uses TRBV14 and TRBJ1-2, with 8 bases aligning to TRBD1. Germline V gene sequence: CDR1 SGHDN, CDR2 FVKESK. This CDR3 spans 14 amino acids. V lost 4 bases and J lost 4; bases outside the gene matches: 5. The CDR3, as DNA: TGTGCCAGCAGCCGACAGGGGAGGGCCTATGGCTACACCTTC. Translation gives CASSRQGRAYGYTF.

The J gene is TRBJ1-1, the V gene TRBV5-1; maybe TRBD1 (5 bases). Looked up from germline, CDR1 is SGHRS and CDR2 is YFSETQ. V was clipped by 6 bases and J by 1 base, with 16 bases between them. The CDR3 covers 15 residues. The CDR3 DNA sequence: TGCGCCAGCAATGGAGCAGGGATCCCGAACACTGAAGCTTTCTTT. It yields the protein CASNGAGIPNTEAFF.

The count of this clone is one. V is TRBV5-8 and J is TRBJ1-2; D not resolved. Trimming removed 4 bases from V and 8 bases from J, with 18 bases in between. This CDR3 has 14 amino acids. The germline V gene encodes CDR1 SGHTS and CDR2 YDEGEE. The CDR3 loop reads CASSHGSSSRGYTF. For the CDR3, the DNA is TGTGCCAGCAGCCATGGTTCAAGCTCTCGCGGCTACACCTTC.

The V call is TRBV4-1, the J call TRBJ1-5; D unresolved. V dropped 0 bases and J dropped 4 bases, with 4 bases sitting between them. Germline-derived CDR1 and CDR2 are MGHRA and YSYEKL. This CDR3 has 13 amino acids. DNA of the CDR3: TGCGCCAGCAGCCAAGACAGAAATCAGCCCCAGCATTTT. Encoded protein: CASSQDRNQPQHF.

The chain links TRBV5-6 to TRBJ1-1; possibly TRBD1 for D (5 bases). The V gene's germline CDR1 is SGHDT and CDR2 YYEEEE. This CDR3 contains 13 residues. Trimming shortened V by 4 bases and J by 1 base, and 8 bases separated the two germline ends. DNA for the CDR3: TGTGCCAGCAGCCGGACAAAGAACACTGAAGCTTTCTTT. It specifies CASSRTKNTEAFF.

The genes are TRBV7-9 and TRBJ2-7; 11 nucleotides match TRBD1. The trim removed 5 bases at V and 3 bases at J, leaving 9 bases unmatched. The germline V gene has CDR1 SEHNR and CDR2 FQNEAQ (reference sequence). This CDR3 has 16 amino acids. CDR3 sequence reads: CASSQIGQGAYYEQYF. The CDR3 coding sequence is TGTGCCAGCAGCCAAATCGGACAGGGGGCCTACTACGAGCAGTACTTC.

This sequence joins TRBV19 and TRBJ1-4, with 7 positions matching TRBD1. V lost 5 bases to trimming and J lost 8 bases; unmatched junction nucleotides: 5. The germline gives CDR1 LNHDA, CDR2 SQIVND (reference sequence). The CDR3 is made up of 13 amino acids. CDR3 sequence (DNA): TGTGCCAGTAGTGCCGGGACAGCGGAAAAACTGTTTTTT. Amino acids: CASSAGTAEKLFF. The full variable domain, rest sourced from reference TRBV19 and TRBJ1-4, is DGGITQSPKYLFRKEGQNVTLSCEQNLNHDAMYWYRQDPGQGLRLIYYSQIVNDFQKGDIAEGYSVSREKKESFPLTVTSAQKNPTAFYLCASSAGTAEKLFFGSGTQLSVL.

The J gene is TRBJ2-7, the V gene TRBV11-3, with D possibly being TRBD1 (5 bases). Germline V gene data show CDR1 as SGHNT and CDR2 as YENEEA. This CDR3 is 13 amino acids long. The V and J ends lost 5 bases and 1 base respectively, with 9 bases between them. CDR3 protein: CASSRQGSYEQYF. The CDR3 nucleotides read TGTGCCAGCAGCCGTCAGGGATCCTACGAGCAGTACTTC.

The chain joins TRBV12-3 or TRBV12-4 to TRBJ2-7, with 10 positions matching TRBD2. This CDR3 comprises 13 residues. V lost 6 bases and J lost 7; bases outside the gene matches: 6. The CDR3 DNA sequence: TGTGCCAGCAGGGCTAGCGGGAGTGGTGAGCAGTACTTC. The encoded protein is CASRASGSGEQYF.

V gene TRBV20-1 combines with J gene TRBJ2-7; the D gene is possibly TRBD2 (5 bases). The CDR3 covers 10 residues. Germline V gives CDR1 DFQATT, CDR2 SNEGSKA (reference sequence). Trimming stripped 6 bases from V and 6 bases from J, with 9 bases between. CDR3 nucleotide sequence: TGCAGTGCCCGAGCGGCCGAGCAGTACTTC. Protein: CSARAAEQYF.

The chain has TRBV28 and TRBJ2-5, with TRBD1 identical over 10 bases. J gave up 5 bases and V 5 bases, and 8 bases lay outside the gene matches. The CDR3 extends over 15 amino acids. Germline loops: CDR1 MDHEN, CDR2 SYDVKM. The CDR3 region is CASSPRTGGQETQYF. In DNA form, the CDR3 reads TGTGCCAGCAGTCCGCGGACAGGGGGACAGGAGACCCAGTACTTC.

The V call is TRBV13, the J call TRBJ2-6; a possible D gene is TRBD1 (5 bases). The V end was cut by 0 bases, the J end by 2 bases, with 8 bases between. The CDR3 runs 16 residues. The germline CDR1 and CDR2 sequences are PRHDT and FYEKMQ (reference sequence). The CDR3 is CASSLGAGTGANVLTF. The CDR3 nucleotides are TGTGCCAGCAGCTTAGGTGCAGGGACTGGGGCCAACGTCCTGACTTTC.

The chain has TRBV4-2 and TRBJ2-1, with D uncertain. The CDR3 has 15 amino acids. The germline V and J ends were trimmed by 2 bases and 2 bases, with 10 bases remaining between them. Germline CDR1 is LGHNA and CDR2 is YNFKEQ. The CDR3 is CASSQRLETYNEQFF. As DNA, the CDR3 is TGTGCCAGCAGCCAAAGACTGGAAACCTACAATGAGCAGTTCTTC.

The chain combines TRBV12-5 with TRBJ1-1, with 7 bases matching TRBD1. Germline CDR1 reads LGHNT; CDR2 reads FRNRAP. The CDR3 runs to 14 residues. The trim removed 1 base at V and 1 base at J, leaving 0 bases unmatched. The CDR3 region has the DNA TGTGCTAGTGGTTTGGGACAGGGGAACACTGAAGCTTTCTTT. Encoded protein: CASGLGQGNTEAFF.

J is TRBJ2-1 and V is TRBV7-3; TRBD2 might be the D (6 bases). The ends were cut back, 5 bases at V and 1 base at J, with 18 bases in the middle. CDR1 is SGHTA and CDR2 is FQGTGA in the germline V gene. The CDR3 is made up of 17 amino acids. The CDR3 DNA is TGTGCCAGCAGCCCCGGAGGGCAGGACTTGTCCTACAATGAGCAGTTCTTC. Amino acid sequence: CASSPGGQDLSYNEQFF. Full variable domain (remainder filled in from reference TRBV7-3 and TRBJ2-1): GAGVSQTPSNKVTEKGKYVELRCDPISGHTALYWYRQSLGQGPEFLIYFQGTGAADDSGLPNDRFFAVRPEGSVSTLKIQRTERGDSAVYLCASSPGGQDLSYNEQFFGPGTRLTVL.

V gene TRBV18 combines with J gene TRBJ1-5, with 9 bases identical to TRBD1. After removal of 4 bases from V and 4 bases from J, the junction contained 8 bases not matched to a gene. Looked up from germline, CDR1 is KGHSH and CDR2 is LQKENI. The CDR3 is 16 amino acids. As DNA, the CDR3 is TGTGCCAGCTCACACTCGGACAGGGGATCAAATCAGCCCCAGCATTTT. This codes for CASSHSDRGSNQPQHF. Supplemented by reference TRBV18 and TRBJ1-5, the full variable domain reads NAGVMQNPRHLVRRRGQEARLRCSPMKGHSHVYWYRQLPEEGLKFMVYLQKENIIDESGMPKERFSAEFPKEGPSILRIQQVVRGDSAAYFCASSHSDRGSNQPQHFGDGTRLSIL.

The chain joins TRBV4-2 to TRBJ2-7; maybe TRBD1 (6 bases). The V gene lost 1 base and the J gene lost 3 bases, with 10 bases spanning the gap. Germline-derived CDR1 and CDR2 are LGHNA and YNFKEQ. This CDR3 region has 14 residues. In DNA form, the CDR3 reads TGTGCCAGCAGCCAAGTGGACAGCAGCTACGAGCAGTACTTC. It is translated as CASSQVDSSYEQYF.

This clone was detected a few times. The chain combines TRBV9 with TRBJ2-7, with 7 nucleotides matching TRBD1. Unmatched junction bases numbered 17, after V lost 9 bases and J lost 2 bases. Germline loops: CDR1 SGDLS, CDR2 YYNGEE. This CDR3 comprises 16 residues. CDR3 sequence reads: CATPPIGGYPPYEQYF. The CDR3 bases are TGTGCCACCCCCCCGATAGGGGGCTATCCCCCCTACGAGCAGTACTTC.

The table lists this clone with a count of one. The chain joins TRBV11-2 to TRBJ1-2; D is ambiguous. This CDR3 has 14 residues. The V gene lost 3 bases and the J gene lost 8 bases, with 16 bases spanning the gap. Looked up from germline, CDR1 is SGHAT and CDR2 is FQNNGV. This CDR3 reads CASSFLRTLGGYTF. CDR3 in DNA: TGTGCCAGCAGCTTTCTAAGGACTCTCGGGGGCTACACCTTC.

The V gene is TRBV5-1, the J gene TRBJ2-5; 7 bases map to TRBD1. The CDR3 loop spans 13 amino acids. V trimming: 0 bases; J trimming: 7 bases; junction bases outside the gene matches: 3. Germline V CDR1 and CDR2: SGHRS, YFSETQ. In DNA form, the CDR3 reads TGCGCCAGCAGCTTGGGACAGGGTGGGACCCAGTACTTC. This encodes CASSLGQGGTQYF.

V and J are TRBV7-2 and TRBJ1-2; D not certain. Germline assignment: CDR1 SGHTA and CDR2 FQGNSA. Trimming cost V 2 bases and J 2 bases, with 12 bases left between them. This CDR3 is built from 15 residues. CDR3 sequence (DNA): TGTGCCAGCAGCTTAACGAGGGAGGCGAACTATGGCTACACCTTC. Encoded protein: CASSLTREANYGYTF.

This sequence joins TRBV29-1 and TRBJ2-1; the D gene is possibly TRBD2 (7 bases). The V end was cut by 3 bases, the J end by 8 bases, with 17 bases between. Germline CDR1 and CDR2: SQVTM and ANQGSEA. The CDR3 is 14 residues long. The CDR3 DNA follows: TGCAGCGTTGACGGGGGGCTATGGGGTGATGAGCAGTTCTTC. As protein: CSVDGGLWGDEQFF.

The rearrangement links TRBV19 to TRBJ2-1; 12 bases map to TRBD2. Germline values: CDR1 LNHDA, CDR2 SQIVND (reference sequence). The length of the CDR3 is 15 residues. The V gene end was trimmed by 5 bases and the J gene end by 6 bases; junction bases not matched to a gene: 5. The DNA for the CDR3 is TGTGCCAGTAGTCGGGGGACTAGCGGGTCCAATGAGCAGTTCTTC. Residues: CASSRGTSGSNEQFF.

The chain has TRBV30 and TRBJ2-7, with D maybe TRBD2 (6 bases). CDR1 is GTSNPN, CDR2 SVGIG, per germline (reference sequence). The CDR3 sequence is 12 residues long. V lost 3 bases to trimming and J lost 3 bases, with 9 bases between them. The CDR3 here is CAWRRDGYEQYF. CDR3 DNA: TGTGCCTGGAGGCGGGACGGCTACGAGCAGTACTTC.

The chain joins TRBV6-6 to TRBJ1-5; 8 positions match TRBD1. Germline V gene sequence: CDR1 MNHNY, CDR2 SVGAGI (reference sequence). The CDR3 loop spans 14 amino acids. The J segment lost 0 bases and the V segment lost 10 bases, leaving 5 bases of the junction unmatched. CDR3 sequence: CAMSTGGSNQPQHF. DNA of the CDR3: TGTGCCATGAGCACAGGGGGTAGCAATCAGCCCCAGCATTTT.

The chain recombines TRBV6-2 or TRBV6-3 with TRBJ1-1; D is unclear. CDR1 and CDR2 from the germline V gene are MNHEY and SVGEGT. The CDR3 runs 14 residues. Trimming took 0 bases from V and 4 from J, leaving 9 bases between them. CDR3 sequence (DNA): TGTGCCAGCAGTTACTCGATTCCAGGCACTGAAGCTTTCTTT. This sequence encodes CASSYSIPGTEAFF.

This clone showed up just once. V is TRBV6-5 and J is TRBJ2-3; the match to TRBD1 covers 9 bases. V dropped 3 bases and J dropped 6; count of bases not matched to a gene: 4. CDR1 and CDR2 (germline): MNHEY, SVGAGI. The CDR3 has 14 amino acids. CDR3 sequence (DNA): TGTGCCAGCAGTTATAGGGACAGGGAGGATACGCAGTATTTT. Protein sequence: CASSYRDREDTQYF.